What follows is one TCR beta chain and its context. The sample comes from a study of shared clonotypes between healthy human individuals. Only CD45RO-negative cells positively selected for CCR7 counted as naive CD8 cells, so terminally differentiated effector memory CD45RA+ cells were excluded. Data came from immunoSEQ multiplex PCR; TCRdb stores just in-frame clones and leaves some out. The table includes some 2 million clones, 85% to 95% detected once. Sequenced material: naive CD8+ T cells sorted from blood. This clonotype was obtained from a man between 18 and 35 years old in good health.

The CDR3, as DNA: TGTGCCAGCAGCCAAGATTTGGCAGCCGAAGCTTTCTTT. This codes for CASSQDLAAEAFF. V gene TRBV4-2 combines with J gene TRBJ1-1; no reliable D call. The CDR3 covers 13 residues. V was cut by 0 bases and J by 8 bases, with 10 bases left in between. Germline CDR1 and CDR2: LGHNA and YNFKEQ.